These T cell receptor beta chains were read from a single sample in a study of blood T cell repertoires in COVID-19. Data came from immunoSEQ multiplex PCR; TCRdb stores just in-frame clones and leaves some out. The sample yields fewer than 200,000 clones, roughly 85% seen once. The specimen was peripheral blood. These receptors all stem from a woman in her sixties or seventies with acute or convalescent COVID-19. Each CDR3 is given with its conserved first and last residue. Fields, in order: clone size, V gene, J gene, D gene, CDR3 DNA, CDR3 protein. D genes are given only for firm matches. For some rows the clone size is stated as once, few or many, or as a class when expanded; others skip it.

>-|TRBV7-9|TRBJ1-5|TRBD1
TGTGCCAGCAGCTCGACAGGGACTCAGCCCCAGCATTTT
CASSSTGTQPQHF
>-|TRBV19|TRBJ2-1|TRBD1
TGTGCCAGTAGTATGGACAGGGGGCGGATCAATGAGCAGTTCTTC
CASSMDRGRINEQFF
>-|TRBV5-1|TRBJ1-2|TRBD1
TGCGCCAGCAGGACTTCGGGACAGGGAGAGCATGGCTACACCTTC
CASRTSGQGEHGYTF
>-|TRBV7-8|TRBJ2-1|-
TGTGCCAGCAGCTCCGCGGGGACAGTTCTGACTAGCAATGAGCAGTTCTTC
CASSSAGTVLTSNEQFF
>-|TRBV9|TRBJ1-2|-
TGTGCCAGCAGCACTCAAAACCGCTATGGCTACACCTTC
CASSTQNRYGYTF
>-|TRBV6-5|TRBJ2-6|-
TGTGCCACCAGGACAACTGGGGCCAACGTCCTGACTTTC
CATRTTGANVLTF
>-|TRBV7-3|TRBJ2-7|TRBD2
TGTGCCAGCAGCTTAGCGGGAGACTACGAGCAGTACTTC
CASSLAGDYEQYF
>-|TRBV7-3|TRBJ2-1|-
TGTGCCAGCAGCTTAAGCGGGACGACCAATGAGCAGTTCTTC
CASSLSGTTNEQFF
>-|TRBV2|TRBJ2-5|-
TGTGCCAGCAGGGTCGAGTTTTGGGAGACCCAGTACTTC
CASRVEFWETQYF
>-|TRBV20-1|TRBJ1-2|-
TGCAGTGCTAGTTCGGGGAACTATGGCTACACCTTC
CSASSGNYGYTF
>-|TRBV15|TRBJ2-2|-
TGTGCCACCAGCAGAGTTAGGGGAAAGGGGACCGGGGAGCTGTTTTTT
CATSRVRGKGTGELFF
>-|TRBV11-3|TRBJ2-1|-
TGTGCCAGCAGCTTAATGAACGGTGGCGGTGTCTCCTACAATGAGCAGTTCTTC
CASSLMNGGGVSYNEQFF
>-|TRBV5-3|TRBJ2-1|TRBD2
TGTGCCAGAAGCTTCAGTAGCGGGAGGTCCTACAATGAGCAGTTCTTC
CARSFSSGRSYNEQFF
>-|TRBV9|TRBJ1-1|-
TGTGCCAGCAGCGTAGTAGAGGGGAGGGGGAACACTGAAGCTTTCTTT
CASSVVEGRGNTEAFF
>-|TRBV27|TRBJ1-1|-
TGTGCCAGCAGTTTAACGGGAGGGCTCCCCGCGGCTGAAGCTTTCTTT
CASSLTGGLPAAEAFF
>-|TRBV5-4|TRBJ2-2|-
TGTGCCAGCAGCTTGGGACACCCGAACACCGGGGAGCTGTTTTTT
CASSLGHPNTGELFF
>few|TRBV19|TRBJ1-4|TRBD1
TGTGCCAGCCTTGGACAGGGGAATGAAAAACTGTTTTTT
CASLGQGNEKLFF
>-|TRBV7-6|TRBJ2-1|TRBD2
TGTGCCAGCAGCTTAGTAGGCGGGGGGTACAATGAGCAGTTCTTC
CASSLVGGGYNEQFF
>-|TRBV3-1/TRBV3-2|TRBJ1-2|-
TGTGCCAGCAGCCAAGGCGGAGGGGGCTACACCTTC
CASSQGGGGYTF
>-|TRBV28|TRBJ1-4|TRBD1
TGTGCCAGCAGTCCAGGGGGCTCTCGTGAAAAACTGTTTTTT
CASSPGGSREKLFF
>-|TRBV5-6|TRBJ1-1|-
TGTGCCAGCAGCCCAACCCTGACGGGAACTTGGGCTGAAGCTTTCTTT
CASSPTLTGTWAEAFF
>-|TRBV29-1|TRBJ1-1|-
TGCAGCGTAAAGGAGGTGAACACTGAAGCTTTCTTT
CSVKEVNTEAFF
>-|TRBV28|TRBJ2-1|TRBD2
TGTGCCAGCAGCCCCGGGTTAGCGGGAGGGTTAAATGAGCAGTTCTTC
CASSPGLAGGLNEQFF
>once|TRBV11-2|TRBJ2-3|-
TGTGCCAGCAGCACATCAAACACAGATACGCAGTATTTT
CASSTSNTDTQYF
>-|TRBV5-4|TRBJ1-4|-
TGTGCCAGCAGCAAGGCCGGGACACCTAATGAAAAACTGTTTTTT
CASSKAGTPNEKLFF
>-|TRBV7-6|TRBJ1-2|-
TGTGCCAGCAGCTTAGATCAGGGATATGGCTACACCTTC
CASSLDQGYGYTF
>-|TRBV28|TRBJ1-1|-
TGTGCCAGCAGTTTTCAGGTGGGGAACACTGAAGCTTTCTTT
CASSFQVGNTEAFF
>once|TRBV5-1|TRBJ1-6|TRBD1
TGCGCCAGCAGCTTGAGGGGACAGGGGCTTGGTAATTCACCCCTCCACTTT
CASSLRGQGLGNSPLHF
>-|TRBV11-3|TRBJ2-1|-
TGTGCCAGCAGCTTAGAACAGCCGCCCCAGAATGAGCAGTTCTTC
CASSLEQPPQNEQFF
>-|TRBV6-5|TRBJ1-1|TRBD1
TGTGCCAGCAGTCCACAGGGGTTGGGGAACACTGAAGCTTTCTTT
CASSPQGLGNTEAFF
>-|TRBV6-5|TRBJ1-4|TRBD1
TGTGCCAGCAGTCCTCGGACAGGGGGTAATGAAAAACTGTTTTTT
CASSPRTGGNEKLFF
>once|TRBV2|TRBJ1-1|TRBD1
TGTGCCACTGCTGGCCTGACAGGGGGAGCTTTCTTT
CATAGLTGGAFF
>-|TRBV19|TRBJ1-5|-
TGTGCCAGTAGTATAGATGGAGGGAGGGATCAGCCCCAGCATTTT
CASSIDGGRDQPQHF
>once|TRBV5-1|TRBJ1-2|-
TGCGCCAGCAGCCGAATGCGGGGGGTTGATGGCTACACCTTC
CASSRMRGVDGYTF
>-|TRBV2|TRBJ2-3|TRBD2
TGTGCCAGCAGTGTGAGCGGGAGGGAAACAGATACGCAGTATTTT
CASSVSGRETDTQYF
>-|TRBV29-1|TRBJ1-3|TRBD1
TGCAGCACGGGACAGGGAAACACCATATATTTT
CSTGQGNTIYF
>-|TRBV20-1|TRBJ2-7|TRBD1
TGCAGTGCTAGGGACAGGGAAGAGCAGTACTTC
CSARDREEQYF
>-|TRBV7-8|TRBJ2-1|TRBD2
TGTGCCAGCGGTAGCGGCGGGAGGGCCAATGAGCAGTTCTTC
CASGSGGRANEQFF
>-|TRBV6-5|TRBJ2-3|TRBD2
TGTGCCAGCAGGGCGGGAGGCACAGATACGCAGTATTTT
CASRAGGTDTQYF
>-|TRBV6-5|TRBJ2-6|-
TGTGCCAGCAGGAGTGGTGGGGCCAACGTCCTGACTTTC
CASRSGGANVLTF
>-|TRBV7-8|TRBJ2-1|TRBD2
TGTGCCAGCAGCCTTTCGGCTAGCGGGAGTGCGTATGAGCAGTTCTTC
CASSLSASGSAYEQFF
>-|TRBV18|TRBJ2-2|-
TGTGCCAGCTCACCGAACTCGAACACCGGGGAGCTGTTTTTT
CASSPNSNTGELFF
>-|TRBV28|TRBJ1-5|TRBD1
TGTGCCAGCAGTTCCGGACAGGGGGCACCTGTTAGCAATCAGCCCCAGCATTTT
CASSSGQGAPVSNQPQHF
>-|TRBV27|TRBJ2-7|-
TGTGCCAGCATGAGGGGGGGAGGAAGCTCCTACGAGCAGTACTTC
CASMRGGGSSYEQYF
>-|TRBV3-1/TRBV3-2|TRBJ2-7|TRBD1
TGTGCCAGCAGCCAAGGGACAGGAGTACCTAACGAGCAGTACTTC
CASSQGTGVPNEQYF
>-|TRBV18|TRBJ2-1|-
TGTGCCAGCTCACCACTCCGGGTCGGTGAGCAGTTCTTC
CASSPLRVGEQFF
>once|TRBV6-2/TRBV6-3|TRBJ2-3|-
TGTGCCAGCAGTTACGGTAGCGAGGGCACAGATACGCAGTATTTT
CASSYGSEGTDTQYF
>-|TRBV19|TRBJ1-1|-
TGTGCCAGTAGTATAGAGGCCGGACAGACAGAAGCTTTCTTT
CASSIEAGQTEAFF
>-|TRBV5-1|TRBJ2-2|TRBD2
TGCGCCAGCAGCGGATCAGCGGGAGGGAACACCGGGGAGCTGTTTTTT
CASSGSAGGNTGELFF
>-|TRBV7-9|TRBJ1-1|-
TGTGCCAGCAGCTTATCGGTGAACACTGAAGCTTTCTTT
CASSLSVNTEAFF
>-|TRBV18|TRBJ1-1|-
TGTGCCAGCTCACCATTAGGGGAGAACACTGAAGCTTTCTTT
CASSPLGENTEAFF
>once|TRBV5-1|TRBJ2-2|TRBD1
TGCGCCAGCAGCTGGGGCCAGGGGGCGCCCACCGGGGAGCTGTTTTTT
CASSWGQGAPTGELFF
>-|TRBV20-1|TRBJ1-1|-
TGCAGTGCTGGAATCGGGGCTTTCTTT
CSAGIGAFF
>-|TRBV28|TRBJ2-1|TRBD2
TGTGCCACCTTTTTAAGCGGGAGTTCAGGTACTGAGCAGTTCTTC
CATFLSGSSGTEQFF
>-|TRBV25-1|TRBJ2-1|TRBD1
TGTGCCAGCAGTGCTACCCCCGGACAGGGTCAACTCAATGAGCAGTTCTTC
CASSATPGQGQLNEQFF
>-|TRBV7-2|TRBJ2-1|TRBD2
TGTGCCAGCAGCTTAACCGGGACTAGCGGGAGTCATGAGCAGTTCTTC
CASSLTGTSGSHEQFF
>-|TRBV6-6|TRBJ1-5|TRBD1
TGTGCCAGCAGTTATTCTACAGGGGAGAATCAGCCCCAGCATTTT
CASSYSTGENQPQHF
>-|TRBV9|TRBJ1-6|-
TGTGCCAGCAGCGTCGACCAGGGCGAAGCACCCCTCCACTTT
CASSVDQGEAPLHF
>-|TRBV9|TRBJ1-3|TRBD1
TGTGCCAGCAGCGTAGGTGCCGACAGGGCCTCTGGAAACACCATATATTTT
CASSVGADRASGNTIYF